This T cell receptor (beta chain) was documented in a study of cytomegalovirus exposure and HLA in healthy donors. Study conclusions and caveats: In a later analysis, TCR beta V- and J-gene trimming showed a link to a missense DCLRE1C variant.

Remarks on this clone: Its matching antigen is unknown.

The CDR3 extends over 16 amino acids. V lost 4 bases to trimming and J lost 5 bases; unmatched junction nucleotides: 12. Germline V gives CDR1 SGDLS, CDR2 YYNGEE. Primers included in the PCR were 60 Vbeta and 13 Jbeta primers. Assay: immunoSEQ multiplex PCR; the TCRdb copy retains only in-frame clones and omits some. The repertoire holds roughly 120,000 clones, 76% seen once, with 7.7% in the top ten. Sequenced: PBMCs. The origin of this receptor is a woman aged 50 to 60 in good health and CMV-seropositive. The V and J genes are TRBV9 and TRBJ2-5; 9 bases match TRBD2. CDR3 sequence: CASSPSSGILGETQYF. The CDR3 nucleotides read TGTGCCAGCAGCCCTTCTAGCGGGATCCTGGGGGAGACCCAGTACTTC.